This T cell receptor beta chain was identified in a study of shared clonotypes between healthy human individuals. Concerning this clone itself: Its target is unknown.

Overall study findings and caveats: Estimated richness was generally greater in naive than memory subsets.

Recent vaccinations or acute infections were absent in the healthy HIV-negative adult donors. Generated by immunoSEQ multiplex PCR, the TCRdb table keeps only in-frame clones and is missing some. The sample includes some 2,400,000 clones, approximately 94% of them seen just once. The junction had 6 bases not matched to a gene; V was cut back by 1 base and J by 0 bases. The CDR3 totals 18 residues. Germline V gene sequence: CDR1 SGHAT, CDR2 FQNNGV. The specimen sequenced was naive CD4+ T cells sorted from blood. As to subset: CD45RA+ positively selected. This chain joins TRBV11-2 and TRBJ2-6; 7 bases are a match to TRBD2. The TCR was taken from a man between 18 and 29 years old in good health. This CDR3 is CASSLVGGSSSGANVLTF. In DNA, the CDR3 is TGTGCCAGCAGCTTAGTCGGGGGGTCGAGCTCTGGGGCCAACGTCCTGACTTTC.